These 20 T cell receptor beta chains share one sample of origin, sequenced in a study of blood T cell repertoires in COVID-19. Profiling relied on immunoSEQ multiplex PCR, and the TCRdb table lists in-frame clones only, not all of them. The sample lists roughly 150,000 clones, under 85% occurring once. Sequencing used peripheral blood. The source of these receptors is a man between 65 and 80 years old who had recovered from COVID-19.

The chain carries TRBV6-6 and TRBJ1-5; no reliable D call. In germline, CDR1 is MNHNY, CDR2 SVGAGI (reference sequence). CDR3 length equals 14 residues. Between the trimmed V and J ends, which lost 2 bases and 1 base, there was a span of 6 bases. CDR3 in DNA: TGTGCCAGCAGTTACGGCGGAAGCAATCAGCCCCAGCATTTT. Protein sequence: CASSYGGSNQPQHF.

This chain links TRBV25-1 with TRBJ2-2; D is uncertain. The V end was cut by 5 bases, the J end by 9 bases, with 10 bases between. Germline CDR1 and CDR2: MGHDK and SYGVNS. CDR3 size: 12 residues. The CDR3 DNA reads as TGTGCCAGCAGTTCCAACAGTCGGGAGCTGTTTTTT. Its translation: CASSSNSRELFF.

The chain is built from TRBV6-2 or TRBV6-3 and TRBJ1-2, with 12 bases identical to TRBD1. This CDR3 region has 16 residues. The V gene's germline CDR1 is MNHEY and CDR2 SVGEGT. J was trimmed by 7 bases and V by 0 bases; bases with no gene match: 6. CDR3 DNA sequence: TGTGCCAGCAGTTACTCAGGGACAGGGGGCGTCGGTGGCTACACCTTC. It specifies CASSYSGTGGVGGYTF.

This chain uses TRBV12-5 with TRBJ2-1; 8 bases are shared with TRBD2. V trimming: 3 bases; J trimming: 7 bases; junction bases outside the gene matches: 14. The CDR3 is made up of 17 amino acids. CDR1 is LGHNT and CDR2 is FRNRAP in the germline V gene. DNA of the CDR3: TGTGCTAGTGGTTTCGGGGGTAGCGGGAACGGGGTGAATGAGCAGTTCTTC. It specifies CASGFGGSGNGVNEQFF.

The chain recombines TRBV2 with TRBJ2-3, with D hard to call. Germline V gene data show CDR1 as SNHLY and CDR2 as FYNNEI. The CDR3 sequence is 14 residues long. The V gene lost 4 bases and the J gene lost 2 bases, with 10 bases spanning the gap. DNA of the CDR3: TGTGCCAGCAGTGTGCAGTCAATCACAGATACGCAGTATTTT. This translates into CASSVQSITDTQYF.

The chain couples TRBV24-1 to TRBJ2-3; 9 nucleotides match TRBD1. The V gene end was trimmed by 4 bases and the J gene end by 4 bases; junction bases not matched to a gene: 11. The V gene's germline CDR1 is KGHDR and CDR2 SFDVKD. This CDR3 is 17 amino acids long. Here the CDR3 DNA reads TGTGCCACCAGTGACAGAGACCGGGACAGGGCCCCAGATACGCAGTATTTT. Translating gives CATSDRDRDRAPDTQYF.

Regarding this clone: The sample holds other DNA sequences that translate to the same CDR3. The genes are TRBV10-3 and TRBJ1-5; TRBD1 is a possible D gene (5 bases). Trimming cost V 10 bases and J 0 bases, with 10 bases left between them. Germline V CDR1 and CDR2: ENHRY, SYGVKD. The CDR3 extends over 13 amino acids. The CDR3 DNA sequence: TGTGCCACACGGGGGGATAGCAATCAGCCCCAGCATTTT. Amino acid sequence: CATRGDSNQPQHF.

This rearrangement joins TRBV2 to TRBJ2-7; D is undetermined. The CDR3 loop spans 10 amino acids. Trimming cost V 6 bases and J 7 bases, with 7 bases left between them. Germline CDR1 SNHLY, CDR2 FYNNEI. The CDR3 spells CASRTTEQYF. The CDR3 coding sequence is TGTGCCAGCAGAACTACAGAGCAGTACTTC.

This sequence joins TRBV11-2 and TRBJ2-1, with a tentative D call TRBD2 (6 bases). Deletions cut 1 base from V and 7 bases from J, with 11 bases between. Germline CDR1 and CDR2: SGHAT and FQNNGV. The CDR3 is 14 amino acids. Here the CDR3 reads CASSLAGVRNEQFF. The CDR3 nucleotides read TGTGCCAGCAGCTTAGCGGGAGTCAGGAATGAGCAGTTCTTC.

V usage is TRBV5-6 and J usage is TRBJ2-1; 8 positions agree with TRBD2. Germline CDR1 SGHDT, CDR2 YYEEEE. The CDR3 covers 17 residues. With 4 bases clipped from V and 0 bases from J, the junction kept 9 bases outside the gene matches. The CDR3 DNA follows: TGTGCCAGCAGCCCCGGACTAGCTAAGAGCTCCTACAATGAGCAGTTCTTC. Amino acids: CASSPGLAKSSYNEQFF. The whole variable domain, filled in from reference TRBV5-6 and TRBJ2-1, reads DAGVTQSPTHLIKTRGQQVTLRCSPKSGHDTVSWYQQALGQGPQFIFQYYEEEERQRGNFPDRFSGHQFPNYSSELNVNALLLGDSALYLCASSPGLAKSSYNEQFFGPGTRLTVL.

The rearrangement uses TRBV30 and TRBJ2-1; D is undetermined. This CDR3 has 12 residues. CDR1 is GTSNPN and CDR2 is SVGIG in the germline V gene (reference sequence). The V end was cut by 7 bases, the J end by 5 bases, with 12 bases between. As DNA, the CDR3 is TGTGCCTCCCGACTTCCACACAATGAGCAGTTCTTC. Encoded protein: CASRLPHNEQFF.

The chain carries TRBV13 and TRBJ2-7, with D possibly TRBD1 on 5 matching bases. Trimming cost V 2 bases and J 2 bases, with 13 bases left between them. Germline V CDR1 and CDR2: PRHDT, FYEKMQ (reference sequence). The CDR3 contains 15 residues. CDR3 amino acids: CASSLNVDTTYEQYF. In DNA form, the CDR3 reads TGTGCCAGCAGCTTAAATGTGGACACTACCTACGAGCAGTACTTC.

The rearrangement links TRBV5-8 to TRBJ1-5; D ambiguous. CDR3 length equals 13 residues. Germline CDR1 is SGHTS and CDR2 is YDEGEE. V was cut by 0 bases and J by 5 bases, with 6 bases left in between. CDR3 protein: CASSLGYDQPQHF. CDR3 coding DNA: TGTGCCAGCAGCTTGGGCTACGATCAGCCCCAGCATTTT.

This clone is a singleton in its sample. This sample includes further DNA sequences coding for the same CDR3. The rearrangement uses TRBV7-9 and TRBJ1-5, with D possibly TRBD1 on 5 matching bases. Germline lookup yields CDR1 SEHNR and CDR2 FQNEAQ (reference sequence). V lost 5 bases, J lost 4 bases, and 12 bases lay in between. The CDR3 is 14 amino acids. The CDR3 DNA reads TGTGCCAGCAGCCTAGACAGAGTAAATCAGCCCCAGCATTTT. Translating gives CASSLDRVNQPQHF.

The CDR3 bases are TGTGCCAGCAGCTTGTCTCGGGTCACCGGTCAGCCCCAGCATTTT. This gives the protein CASSLSRVTGQPQHF. The chain carries TRBV5-8 and TRBJ1-5; D unresolved. This CDR3 region has 15 residues. Looked up from germline, CDR1 is SGHTS and CDR2 is YDEGEE. With 1 base removed from V and 6 bases from J, the gap between germline ends came to 14 bases.

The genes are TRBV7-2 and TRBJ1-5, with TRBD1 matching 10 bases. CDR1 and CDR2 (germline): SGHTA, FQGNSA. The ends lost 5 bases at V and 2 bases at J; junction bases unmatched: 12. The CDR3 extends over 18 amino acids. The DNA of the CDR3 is TGTGCCAGCAGCCCGCCCCGGAGACAGGGGGCCGGCAATCAGCCCCAGCATTTT. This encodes CASSPPRRQGAGNQPQHF.

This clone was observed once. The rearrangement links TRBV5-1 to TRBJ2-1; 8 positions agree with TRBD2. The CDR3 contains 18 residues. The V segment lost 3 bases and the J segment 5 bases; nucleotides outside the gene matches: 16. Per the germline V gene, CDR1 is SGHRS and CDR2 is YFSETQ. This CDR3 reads CASSSGYTSGIGNNEQFF. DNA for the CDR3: TGCGCCAGCAGCTCCGGATACACTAGCGGTATAGGGAACAATGAGCAGTTCTTC.

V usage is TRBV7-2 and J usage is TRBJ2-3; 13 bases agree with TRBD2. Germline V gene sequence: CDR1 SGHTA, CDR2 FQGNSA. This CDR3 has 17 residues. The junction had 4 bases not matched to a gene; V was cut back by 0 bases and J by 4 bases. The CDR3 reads CASSLARTSGSADTQYF. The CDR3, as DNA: TGTGCCAGCAGCTTAGCAAGGACTAGCGGGAGTGCAGATACGCAGTATTTT.

CDR3 bases: TGTGCCACCCAACTAGCGGGAGGGTACGAGCAGTACTTC. Translating it yields CATQLAGGYEQYF. V usage is TRBV6-4 and J usage is TRBJ2-7; 13 nucleotides line up with TRBD2. J lost 4 bases, V lost 10 bases, and 4 bases had no gene match. Per the germline V gene, CDR1 is MRHNA and CDR2 is SNTAGT. CDR3 length: 13 residues.

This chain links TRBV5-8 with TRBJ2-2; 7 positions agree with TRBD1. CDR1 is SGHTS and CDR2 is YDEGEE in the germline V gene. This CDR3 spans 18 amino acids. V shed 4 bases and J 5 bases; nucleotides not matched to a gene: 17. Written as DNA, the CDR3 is TGTGCCAGCAGCCTCCAGACAGGGTCGAGCCCCTGGACCGGGGAGCTGTTTTTT. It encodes CASSLQTGSSPWTGELFF. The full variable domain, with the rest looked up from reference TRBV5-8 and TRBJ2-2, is EAGVTQSPTHLIKTRGQQATLRCSPISGHTSVYWYQQALGLGLQFLLWYDEGEERNRGNFPPRFSGRQFPNYSSELNVNALELEDSALYLCASSLQTGSSPWTGELFFGEGSRLTVL.